The 19 T cell receptor beta chains in this list originate from one sample, sequenced in a study of T cells in Graves' hyperthyroidism and ophthalmopathy. From RNA transcripts, TCR beta CDR3 regions were amplified. In the first-round RT-PCR of the TCR CDR3, the HTBI primer set was used. TCRdb itself ran the multiplex PCR reads through MiXCR, one entry per CDR3 protein. The sample includes over 700,000 distinct CDR3 sequences, around 19% of them seen just once. Sequencing used blood. The receptor source for this set is a woman between 50 and 59 years old with Graves' hyperthyroidism that later progressed to Graves' ophthalmopathy.

This clonotype was picked up many times. The rearrangement uses TRBV7-2 and TRBJ2-1; unclear D gene. This CDR3 comprises 14 residues. The germline V and J ends were trimmed by 5 bases and 6 bases, with 14 bases remaining between them. Germline V CDR1 and CDR2: SGHTA, FQGNSA. CDR3 sequence reads: CASSPRNGFNEQFF. The CDR3 DNA is TGTGCCAGCAGCCCCAGGAACGGTTTCAATGAGCAGTTCTTC.

This clonotype came up many times. The V call is TRBV11-2, the J call TRBJ2-3; D not resolved. Trimming removed 3 bases from V and 2 bases from J, with 9 bases in between. CDR1 and CDR2 from the germline V gene are SGHAT and FQNNGV. This CDR3 has 14 residues. CDR3 DNA: TGTGCCAGCAGCTTTAAGCAAACCACAGATACGCAGTATTTT. Encoded protein: CASSFKQTTDTQYF.

This clonotype was recorded at least ten times. The chain combines TRBV5-1 with TRBJ2-5; D not resolved. The CDR3 is made up of 12 amino acids. V lost 7 bases and J 5 bases, leaving 12 bases between the germline ends. Germline V CDR1 and CDR2: SGHRS, YFSETQ. As DNA, the CDR3 is TGCGCCAGCTTCCACACAATGGAGACCCAGTACTTC. It specifies CASFHTMETQYF.

This clonotype came up many times. The chain couples TRBV12-3 or TRBV12-4 to TRBJ2-5; TRBD2 matches at 11 bases. The CDR3 length is 14 residues. J was trimmed by 5 bases and V by 4 bases; bases with no gene match: 3. DNA for the CDR3: TGTGCCAGCAGTTCTAGCGGGGGGCTGGAGACCCAGTACTTC. Its protein is CASSSSGGLETQYF.

This clonotype turned up a few times. The J gene is TRBJ2-3, the V gene TRBV9; TRBD2 aligns across 14 bases. The germline V gene encodes CDR1 SGDLS and CDR2 YYNGEE. CDR3 length equals 18 residues. Losses at the gene ends were 4 bases for V and 0 bases for J; bases not matched to a gene: 7. The CDR3 bases are TGTGCCAGCAGCTTGGGACTAGCGGGGGTGCCTAGCACAGATACGCAGTATTTT. As protein: CASSLGLAGVPSTDTQYF. The entire variable domain, with the rest obtained from reference TRBV9 and TRBJ2-3, is as follows: DSGVTQTPKHLITATGQRVTLRCSPRSGDLSVYWYQQSLDQGLQFLIQYYNGEERAKGNILERFSAQQFPDLHSELNLSSLELGDSALYFCASSLGLAGVPSTDTQYFGPGTRLTVL.

The chain combines TRBV29-1 with TRBJ1-5, with 7 bases matching TRBD1. The CDR3 totals 12 residues. Per germline, CDR1 SQVTM and CDR2 ANQGSEA. The V and J ends lost 6 bases and 5 bases, in that order; junction bases with no gene match: 4. The CDR3 protein is CSVATGDQPQHF. The CDR3 nucleotides are TGCAGCGTCGCAACAGGGGATCAGCCCCAGCATTTT. The full variable domain, completed using reference TRBV29-1 and TRBJ1-5, is SAVISQKPSRDICQRGTSLTIQCQVDSQVTMMFWYRQQPGQSLTLIATANQGSEATYESGFVIDKFPISRPNLTFSTLTVSNMSPEDSSIYLCSVATGDQPQHFGDGTRLSIL.

This clonotype occurred many times. The CDR3, as DNA: TGTGCCAGCAGGGAGACAGAGAACTATGGCTACACCTTC. Amino acids: CASRETENYGYTF. The chain employs TRBV3-1 and TRBJ1-2, with D possibly matching TRBD1 (5 bases). Trimming took off 6 bases at V and 2 bases at J, with 10 bases between the two ends. The CDR3 consists of 13 residues. Germline V gene sequence: CDR1 LGHDT, CDR2 YNNKEL (reference sequence). Full variable domain (outside the CDR3, taken from reference TRBV3-1 and TRBJ1-2): DTAVSQTPKYLVTQMGNDKSIKCEQNLGHDTMYWYKQDSKKFLKIMFSYNNKELIINETVPNRFSPKSPDKAHLNLHINSLELGDSAVYFCASRETENYGYTFGSGTRLTVV.

The table lists this clonotype with many counts. V gene TRBV2 combines with J gene TRBJ2-7, with 11 bases matching TRBD1. Germline V gene sequence: CDR1 SNHLY, CDR2 FYNNEI. The CDR3 is 13 amino acids. Trimming removed 8 bases from V and 7 bases from J; junction bases left unmatched: 7. The CDR3 bases are TGTGCCAGCTCTCGGACAGGGGGCACGGAGCAGTACTTC. The encoded protein is CASSRTGGTEQYF. Using reference TRBV2 and TRBJ2-7 for the parts outside the CDR3, the full variable domain is EPEVTQTPSHQVTQMGQEVILRCVPISNHLYFYWYRQILGQKVEFLVSFYNNEISEKSEIFDDQFSVERPDGSNFTLKIRSTKLEDSAMYFCASSRTGGTEQYFGPGTRLTVT.

This clonotype was seen ten or more times. V and J are TRBV11-2 and TRBJ2-5; TRBD1 is a possible D gene (5 bases). Germline lookup yields CDR1 SGHAT and CDR2 FQNNGV. The CDR3 totals 14 residues. Trimming stripped 0 bases from V and 3 bases from J, with 8 bases between. Here the CDR3 DNA reads TGTGCCAGCAGCTTAGATCAGGGTGAAGAGACCCAGTACTTC. Translation: CASSLDQGEETQYF.

This clonotype appeared a few times. This chain connects TRBV12-3 or TRBV12-4 to TRBJ1-2; 9 bases are shared with TRBD1. Germline trimming cut 1 base from V and 4 bases from J; bases unmatched to any gene: 4. The CDR3 covers 15 residues. This CDR3 reads CASSLGQGGSYGYTF. DNA for the CDR3: TGTGCCAGCAGTTTAGGACAGGGGGGTAGCTATGGCTACACCTTC.

The rearrangement links TRBV20-1 to TRBJ1-6; D is possibly TRBD1 (5 bases). Germline loops: CDR1 DFQATT, CDR2 SNEGSKA (reference sequence). The CDR3 has 15 amino acids. Trimming removed 2 bases at V and 6 bases at J, with 14 bases between. The CDR3 protein is CSARSSDRTNSPLHF. The CDR3 DNA reads TGCAGTGCTAGAAGTAGTGACAGAACTAATTCACCCCTCCACTTT.

This clonotype turned up a few times. The chain joins TRBV5-1 to TRBJ1-2; the D gene is possibly TRBD1 (5 bases). The CDR3 has 14 amino acids. Per the germline V gene, CDR1 is SGHRS and CDR2 is YFSETQ. V lost 4 bases and J 4 bases, leaving 14 bases between the germline ends. The CDR3 sequence: CASSPGAVSYGYTF. CDR3 DNA: TGCGCCAGCAGCCCTGGGGCAGTTTCCTATGGCTACACCTTC.

This clonotype was counted a few times. J is TRBJ1-5 and V is TRBV2, with 8 bases that match TRBD1. Germline V gene sequence: CDR1 SNHLY, CDR2 FYNNEI. V trimming: 6 bases; J trimming: 10 bases; junction bases outside the gene matches: 11. This CDR3 comprises 14 residues. CDR3: CASSRGQGNLPQHF. CDR3 nucleotides: TGTGCCAGCAGCCGCGGACAGGGTAATCTCCCCCAGCATTTT.

The CDR3 region has the DNA TGCAGTGCTAGAGCGGGGGGCCATGGCACAGATACGCAGTATTTT. It specifies CSARAGGHGTDTQYF. J is TRBJ2-3 and V is TRBV20-1, with D perhaps matching TRBD2 (7 bases). The V gene's germline CDR1 is DFQATT and CDR2 SNEGSKA (reference sequence). The V gene lost 1 base and the J gene lost 1 base, with 12 bases spanning the gap. The CDR3 has 15 residues.

This clonotype was observed many times. The rearrangement uses TRBV18 and TRBJ1-5; a weak D match, TRBD1 (6 bases). Germline values: CDR1 KGHSH, CDR2 LQKENI. This CDR3 is 15 amino acids long. Trimming left V 2 bases short and J 5 bases short, with 13 bases between. The CDR3 loop reads CASSPGRRGDQPQHF. CDR3 bases: TGTGCCAGCTCACCAGGTCGCAGGGGCGATCAGCCCCAGCATTTT. Filled out from reference TRBV18 and TRBJ1-5, the complete variable domain reads NAGVMQNPRHLVRRRGQEARLRCSPMKGHSHVYWYRQLPEEGLKFMVYLQKENIIDESGMPKERFSAEFPKEGPSILRIQQVVRGDSAAYFCASSPGRRGDQPQHFGDGTRLSIL.

This clonotype was observed a handful of times. The J gene is TRBJ2-3, the V gene TRBV5-5; TRBD2 agrees at 12 bases. J was trimmed by 3 bases and V by 4 bases; bases with no gene match: 6. The CDR3 runs 16 residues. CDR1 and CDR2 from the germline V gene are SGHKS and YYEKEE (reference sequence). The CDR3 region has the DNA TGTGCCAGCAGCATCATACTAGCGGGGGGTACAGATACGCAGTATTTT. This sequence encodes CASSIILAGGTDTQYF.

This clonotype occurred a few times. The chain carries TRBV2 and TRBJ2-5, with a weak D call TRBD2 (5 bases). This CDR3 has 13 amino acids. Germline V lookup: CDR1 SNHLY, CDR2 FYNNEI. Deletions cut 7 bases from V and 2 bases from J, with 11 bases between. The CDR3 nucleotides are TGTGCCAGCAATAGAGGGTCACAAGAGACCCAGTACTTC. It translates to CASNRGSQETQYF.

This clonotype was recorded many times. The chain links TRBV20-1 to TRBJ2-7; the D gene is possibly TRBD2 (6 bases). The CDR3 runs 12 residues. Germline loops: CDR1 DFQATT, CDR2 SNEGSKA (reference sequence). Trimming removed 6 bases at V and 6 bases at J, with 15 bases between. The CDR3 DNA sequence: TGCAGTGCGCGGGGAGCAGGTGGCGAGCAGTACTTC. Amino acids: CSARGAGGEQYF.

The CDR3 loop reads CASSPPRVAGDGLEQYF. In DNA, the CDR3 is TGTGCCAGCAGTCCCCCCCGCGTGGCAGGGGACGGCCTGGAGCAGTACTTC. This chain joins TRBV7-9 and TRBJ2-7; a possible D gene is TRBD1 (6 bases). CDR1 is SEHNR and CDR2 is FQNEAQ in the germline V gene (reference sequence). This CDR3 region has 17 residues. V was trimmed by 6 bases and J by 7 bases, leaving 28 bases between them.